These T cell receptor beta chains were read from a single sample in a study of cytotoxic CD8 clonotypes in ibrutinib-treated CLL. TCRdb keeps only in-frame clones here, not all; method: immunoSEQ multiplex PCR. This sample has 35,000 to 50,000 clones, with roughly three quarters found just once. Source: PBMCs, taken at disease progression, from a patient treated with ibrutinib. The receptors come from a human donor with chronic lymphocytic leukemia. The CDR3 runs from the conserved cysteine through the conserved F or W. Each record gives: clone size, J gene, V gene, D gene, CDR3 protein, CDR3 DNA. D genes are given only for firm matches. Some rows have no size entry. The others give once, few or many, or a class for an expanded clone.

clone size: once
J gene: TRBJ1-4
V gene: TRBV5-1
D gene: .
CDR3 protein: CASSPRLGVDEKLFF
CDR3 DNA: TGCGCCAGCAGCCCGCGTTTGGGAGTTGACGAAAAACTGTTTTTT

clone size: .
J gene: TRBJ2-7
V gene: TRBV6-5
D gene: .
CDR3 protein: CASSYSKQGSSYEQYF
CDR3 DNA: TGTGCCAGCAGTTACTCGAAACAAGGCTCCTCTTACGAGCAGTACTTC

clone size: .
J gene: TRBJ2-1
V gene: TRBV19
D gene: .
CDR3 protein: CASSSWGAGLTYNEQFF
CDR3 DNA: TGTGCCAGTAGTAGCTGGGGAGCGGGCCTCACATACAATGAGCAGTTCTTC

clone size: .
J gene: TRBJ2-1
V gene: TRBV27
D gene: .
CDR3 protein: CASSHPEGASYNEQFF
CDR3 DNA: TGTGCCAGCAGTCACCCCGAGGGAGCTTCCTACAATGAGCAGTTCTTC

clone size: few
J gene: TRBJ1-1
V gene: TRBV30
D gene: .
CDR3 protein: CAWSPGPMNTEAFF
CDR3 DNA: TGTGCCTGGAGTCCAGGACCCATGAACACTGAAGCTTTCTTT

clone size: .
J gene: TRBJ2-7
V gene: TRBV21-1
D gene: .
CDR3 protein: CASSKEPIGLAGGPCYEQYF
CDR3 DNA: TGTGCCAGCAGCAAAGAACCTATCGGGCTAGCGGGAGGGCCGTGCTACGAGCAGTACTTC

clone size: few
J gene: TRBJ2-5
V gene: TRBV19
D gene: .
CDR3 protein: CASSVLGEGGETQYF
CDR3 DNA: TGTGCCAGTAGTGTCCTCGGAGAGGGCGGTGAGACCCAGTACTTC

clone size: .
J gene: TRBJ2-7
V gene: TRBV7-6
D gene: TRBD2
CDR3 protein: CASSLGLAGNYEQYF
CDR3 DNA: TGTGCCAGCAGCTTAGGACTAGCGGGAAACTACGAGCAGTACTTC

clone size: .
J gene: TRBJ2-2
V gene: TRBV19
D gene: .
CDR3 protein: CASRFTTGTGELFF
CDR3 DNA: TGTGCCAGTAGATTTACGACAGGCACCGGGGAGCTGTTTTTT

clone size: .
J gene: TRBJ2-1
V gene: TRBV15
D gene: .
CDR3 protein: CATAPAQGFLMGYNEQFF
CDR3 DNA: TGTGCCACCGCCCCGGCCCAGGGGTTTCTGATGGGTTACAATGAGCAGTTCTTC

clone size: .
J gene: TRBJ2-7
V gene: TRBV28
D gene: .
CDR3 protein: CASSFPLSSYEQYF
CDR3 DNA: TGTGCCAGCAGTTTCCCCTTAAGCTCCTACGAGCAGTACTTC

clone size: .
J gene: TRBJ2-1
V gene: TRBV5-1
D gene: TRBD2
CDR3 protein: CASSSGGRVVEQFF
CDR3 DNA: TGCGCCAGCAGCTCTGGAGGGAGGGTTGTTGAGCAGTTCTTC

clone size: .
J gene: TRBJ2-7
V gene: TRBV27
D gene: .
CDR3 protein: CASSFSGPTPYEQYF
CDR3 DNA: TGTGCCAGCAGTTTCTCCGGGCCCACACCCTACGAGCAGTACTTC

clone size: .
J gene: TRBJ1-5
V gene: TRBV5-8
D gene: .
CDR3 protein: CASRFVGRLGQPQHF
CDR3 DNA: TGTGCCAGCAGATTCGTGGGGCGGTTGGGACAGCCCCAGCATTTT

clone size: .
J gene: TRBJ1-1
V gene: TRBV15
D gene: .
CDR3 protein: CATSRVEINTEAFF
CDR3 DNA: TGTGCCACCAGCAGAGTGGAGATAAACACTGAAGCTTTCTTT

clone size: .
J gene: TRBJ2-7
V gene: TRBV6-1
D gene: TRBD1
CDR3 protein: CASSEGTGVSYEQYF
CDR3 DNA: TGTGCCAGCAGTGAGGGGACAGGGGTTAGCTACGAGCAGTACTTC

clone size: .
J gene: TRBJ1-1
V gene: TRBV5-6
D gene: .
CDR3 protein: CASSPGWDQGSVNTEAFF
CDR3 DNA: TGTGCCAGCAGCCCCGGATGGGACCAGGGGTCTGTGAACACTGAAGCTTTCTTT

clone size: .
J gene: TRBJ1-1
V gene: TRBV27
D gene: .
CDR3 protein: CASSFPEEAFF
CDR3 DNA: TGTGCCAGCAGTTTTCCCGAAGAAGCTTTCTTT

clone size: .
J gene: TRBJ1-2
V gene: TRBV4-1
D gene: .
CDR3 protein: CASSQVYSRNGYTF
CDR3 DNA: TGCGCCAGCAGCCAAGTTTATTCCAGAAATGGCTACACCTTC

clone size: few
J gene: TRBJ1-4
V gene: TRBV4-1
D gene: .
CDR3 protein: CASSQDSGLPNEKLFF
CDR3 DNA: TGCGCCAGCAGCCAAGATTCGGGACTTCCTAATGAAAAACTGTTTTTT

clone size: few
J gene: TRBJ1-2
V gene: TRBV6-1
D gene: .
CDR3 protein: CASSRRESYAGYTF
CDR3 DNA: TGTGCCAGCAGCCGAAGGGAGTCCTACGCTGGCTACACCTTC

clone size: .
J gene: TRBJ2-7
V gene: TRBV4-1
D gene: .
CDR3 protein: CASSQDFFRLTGSSYEQYF
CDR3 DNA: TGCGCCAGCAGCCAAGATTTTTTCCGGCTGACAGGCAGCTCCTACGAGCAGTACTTC

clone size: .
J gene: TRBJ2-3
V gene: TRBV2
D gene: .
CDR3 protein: CASSPEDTQYF
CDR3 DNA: TGTGCCAGCAGCCCCGAGGATACGCAGTATTTT

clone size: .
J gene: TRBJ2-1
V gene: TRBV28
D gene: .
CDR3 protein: CASSSGSRNEQFF
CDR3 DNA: TGTGCCAGCAGTTCGGGGTCTCGCAATGAGCAGTTCTTC

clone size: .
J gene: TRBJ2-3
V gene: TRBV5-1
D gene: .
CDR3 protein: CASSSDPGVIWGTQYF
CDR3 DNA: TGCGCCAGCAGTTCCGATCCGGGAGTCATCTGGGGTACGCAGTATTTT

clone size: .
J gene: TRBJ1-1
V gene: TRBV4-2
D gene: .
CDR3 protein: CASSQGGGLGGDTEAFF
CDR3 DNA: TGTGCCAGCAGCCAAGGGGGAGGACTGGGAGGGGACACTGAAGCTTTCTTT

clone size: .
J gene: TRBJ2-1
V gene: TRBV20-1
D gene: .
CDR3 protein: CSAPRLPEQFF
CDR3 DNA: TGCAGTGCACCCCGGCTCCCTGAGCAGTTCTTC

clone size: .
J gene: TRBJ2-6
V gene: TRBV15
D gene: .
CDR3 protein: CATSRGTASSGANVLTF
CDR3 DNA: TGTGCCACCAGCAGAGGGACAGCTAGCTCTGGGGCCAACGTCCTGACTTTC

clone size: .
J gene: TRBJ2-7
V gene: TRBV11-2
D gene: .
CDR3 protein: CASSSMSGYEQYF
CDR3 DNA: TGTGCCAGCAGCTCCATGAGCGGCTACGAGCAGTACTTC

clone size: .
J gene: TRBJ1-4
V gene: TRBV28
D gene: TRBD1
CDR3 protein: CASSSGQGPNEKLFF
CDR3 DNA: TGTGCCAGCAGTTCGGGACAGGGACCTAATGAAAAACTGTTTTTT

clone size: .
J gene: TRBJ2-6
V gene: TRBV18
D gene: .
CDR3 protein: CASSPPLSDSGANVLTF
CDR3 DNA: TGTGCCAGCTCACCCCCGCTAAGCGACTCTGGGGCCAACGTCCTGACTTTC